What follows are 14 T cell receptor beta chains derived from one specimen sequenced in a study of T cell changes during pregnancy in multiple sclerosis. TCRdb's table, derived via immunoSEQ multiplex PCR, lists solely in-frame clones and lacks some. The sample has around 68,000 clones, roughly 91% seen once. Sequenced material: peripheral blood, taken in the third trimester of pregnancy. The receptors derive from a female donor in good health, enrolled as a control in a pregnancy study.

This chain connects TRBV6-5 to TRBJ2-1; TRBD2 might be the D (5 bases). Germline V CDR1 and CDR2: MNHEY, SVGAGI. CDR3 length: 13 amino acids. Trimming took off 4 bases at V and 5 bases at J, with 9 bases between the two ends. The CDR3 DNA is TGTGCCAGCAGTTTTTCGGAGGACAATGAGCAGTTCTTC. It specifies CASSFSEDNEQFF.

The chain has TRBV6-5 and TRBJ2-3; 11 bases are a match to TRBD2. CDR3 length: 15 amino acids. Germline trimming cut 6 bases from V and 2 bases from J; bases unmatched to any gene: 4. Germline CDR1 reads MNHEY; CDR2 reads SVGAGI. CDR3 loop: CASRTLAGDTDTQYF. CDR3 coding DNA: TGTGCCAGCAGGACACTAGCGGGGGACACAGATACGCAGTATTTT.

The chain joins TRBV6-4 to TRBJ2-3; 7 bases are shared with TRBD2. Trimming at V came to 7 bases and at J to 1 base, leaving 11 bases not matched to a gene. Germline lookup yields CDR1 MRHNA and CDR2 SNTAGT. The length of the CDR3 is 16 residues. This CDR3 is CASMCGGRGGTDTQYF. CDR3 nucleotide sequence: TGTGCCAGCATGTGCGGAGGTCGGGGGGGCACAGATACGCAGTATTTT.

This chain uses TRBV4-1 with TRBJ1-3; 7 bases are a match to TRBD1. Looked up from germline, CDR1 is MGHRA and CDR2 is YSYEKL. There are 16 residues in the CDR3. J lost 0 bases, V lost 4 bases, and 6 bases had no gene match. CDR3 amino acids: CASSPTGPPSGNTIYF. DNA of the CDR3: TGCGCCAGCAGCCCGACAGGGCCCCCCTCTGGAAACACCATATATTTT.

The chain combines TRBV30 with TRBJ1-1; D is uncertain. Trimming left V 4 bases short and J 4 bases short, with 7 bases between. Germline CDR1 is GTSNPN and CDR2 is SVGIG (reference sequence). The CDR3 runs 11 residues. In nucleotides, the CDR3 is TGTGCCTGGACTCCTGTCACTGAAGCTTTCTTT. The encoded protein is CAWTPVTEAFF.

CDR3 in DNA: TGTGCCTGGAGTGTCCCGGAAGACAGCAACTATGGCTACACCTTC. Amino acid sequence: CAWSVPEDSNYGYTF. The chain uses TRBV30 and TRBJ1-2, with D possibly matching TRBD1 (5 bases). This CDR3 region has 15 residues. The germline CDR1 and CDR2 sequences are GTSNPN and SVGIG (reference sequence). Trimming took off 0 bases at V and 2 bases at J, with 13 bases between the two ends.

The rearrangement uses TRBV19 and TRBJ2-1; TRBD2 matches at 8 bases. The ends lost 5 bases at V and 5 bases at J; junction bases unmatched: 8. The CDR3 extends over 15 amino acids. CDR1 is LNHDA and CDR2 is SQIVND in the germline V gene (reference sequence). The CDR3 is CASSPLSGGDNEQFF. The CDR3 DNA sequence: TGTGCCAGTAGTCCCCTCAGCGGGGGAGACAATGAGCAGTTCTTC.

The chain is built from TRBV19 and TRBJ1-2; TRBD1 matches 9 bases. The V and J ends lost 5 bases and 4 bases, in that order; junction bases with no gene match: 8. Germline CDR1 is LNHDA and CDR2 is SQIVND (reference sequence). CDR3 length equals 15 residues. CDR3 coding DNA: TGTGCCAGTAGTCCAGACAGGGGGTGGAGCTATGGCTACACCTTC. Amino acids: CASSPDRGWSYGYTF.

In nucleotides, the CDR3 is TGTGCCAGCAGCTCGCCTAGCGGGGGTTTTGAGCAGTACTTC. Protein sequence: CASSSPSGGFEQYF. The chain carries TRBV5-5 and TRBJ2-7, with 10 bases that match TRBD2. This CDR3 spans 14 amino acids. J was trimmed by 7 bases and V by 3 bases; bases with no gene match: 7. Germline CDR1 is SGHKS and CDR2 is YYEKEE (reference sequence).

The chain joins TRBV30 to TRBJ1-2, with no clear D. The CDR3 loop spans 11 amino acids. The V end lost 1 base, the J end lost 5 bases, and 5 bases lay between the germline ends. In germline, CDR1 is GTSNPN, CDR2 SVGIG (reference sequence). In DNA, the CDR3 is TGTGCCTGGAGTGAGCGTTATGGCTACACCTTC. This encodes CAWSERYGYTF. Filled out from reference TRBV30 and TRBJ1-2, the complete variable domain reads SQTIHQWPATLVQPVGSPLSLECTVEGTSNPNLYWYRQAAGRGLQLLFYSVGIGQISSEVPQNLSASRPQDRQFILSSKKLLLSDSGFYLCAWSERYGYTFGSGTRLTVV.

This chain links TRBV15 with TRBJ2-3; 7 positions agree with TRBD1. Germline CDR1 reads LNHNV; CDR2 reads YYDKDF (reference sequence). This CDR3 has 16 amino acids. The J segment lost 0 bases and the V segment lost 4 bases, leaving 7 bases of the junction unmatched. CDR3 nucleotides: TGTGCCACCAGCAAAGGACAGGAGATTAGCACAGATACGCAGTATTTT. It yields the protein CATSKGQEISTDTQYF.

CDR3: CALRGNGYEQYF. CDR3 nucleotides: TGTGCCCTCAGGGGAAACGGCTACGAGCAGTACTTC. The V gene is TRBV6-6, the J gene TRBJ2-7, with D possibly TRBD1 on 6 matching bases. CDR1 is MNHNY and CDR2 is SVGAGI in the germline V gene (reference sequence). With 11 bases removed from V and 3 bases from J, the gap between germline ends came to 14 bases. The CDR3 sequence is 12 residues long.

The chain is built from TRBV6-5 and TRBJ2-3, with D hard to call. CDR1 is MNHEY, CDR2 SVGAGI, per germline. The CDR3 consists of 13 residues. Trimming shortened V by 5 bases and J by 3 bases, and 9 bases separated the two germline ends. For the CDR3, the DNA is TGTGCCAGCAGTAATCCTTCTACAGATACGCAGTATTTT. Translating gives CASSNPSTDTQYF.

The chain joins TRBV25-1 to TRBJ2-1; 8 bases agree with TRBD1. V lost 6 bases and J lost 7; bases outside the gene matches: 2. The length of the CDR3 is 12 residues. In germline, CDR1 is MGHDK, CDR2 SYGVNS. DNA for the CDR3: TGTGCCAGCAGGGACAGGGATAATGAGCAGTTCTTC. This translates into CASRDRDNEQFF.